The clone carrying this T cell receptor (beta chain) was detected ten times or more. Its antigen is unknown. V lost 0 bases and J lost 2, with 18 bases in between. The length of the CDR3 is 18 residues. CDR1 is LGHNA, CDR2 YNFKEQ, per germline. The sample originates from a study of T-cell reconstitution after alpha-beta-depleted transplantation in children. Points from the study as a whole: For some patients, TCRbeta diversity was high at day 60 because of recipient T cells and thymic progenitors that survived. When one year had passed after transplant, most T-cell counts and diversity came from newly produced T cells.

Preparation of the TCRbeta library was carried out with unique molecular identifiers. MiXCR, applied by TCRdb to the PCR reads, yields one record per CDR3 protein. The data show 200,000 to 250,000 distinct CDR3 sequences, with roughly 26% seen just once and roughly 2.6% held by the top ten. The sequence was obtained from a girl aged 2 to 10 with Fanconi anemia, due to receive a stem cell transplant. The chain links TRBV4-2 to TRBJ2-3, with D unresolved. The sequenced sample was PBMCs, obtained before TCRalphabeta/CD19-depleted stem cell transplant. CDR3 in DNA: TGTGCCAGCAGCCAAGATCCTTGGGATCAACCTCTCACAGATACGCAGTATTTT. Translated, it gives CASSQDPWDQPLTDTQYF.